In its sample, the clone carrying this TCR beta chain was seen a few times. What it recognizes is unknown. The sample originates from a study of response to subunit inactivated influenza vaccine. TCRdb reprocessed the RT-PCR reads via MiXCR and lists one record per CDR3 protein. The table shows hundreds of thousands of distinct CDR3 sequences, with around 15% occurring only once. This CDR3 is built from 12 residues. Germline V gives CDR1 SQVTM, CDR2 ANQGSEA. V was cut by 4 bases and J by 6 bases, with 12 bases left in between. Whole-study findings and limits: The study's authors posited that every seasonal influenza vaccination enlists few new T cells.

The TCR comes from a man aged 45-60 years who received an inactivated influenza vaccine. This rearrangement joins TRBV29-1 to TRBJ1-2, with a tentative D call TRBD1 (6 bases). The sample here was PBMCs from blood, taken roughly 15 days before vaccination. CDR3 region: CSVGGQGNGYTF. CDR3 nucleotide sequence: TGCAGCGTTGGGGGGCAGGGAAATGGCTACACCTTC.